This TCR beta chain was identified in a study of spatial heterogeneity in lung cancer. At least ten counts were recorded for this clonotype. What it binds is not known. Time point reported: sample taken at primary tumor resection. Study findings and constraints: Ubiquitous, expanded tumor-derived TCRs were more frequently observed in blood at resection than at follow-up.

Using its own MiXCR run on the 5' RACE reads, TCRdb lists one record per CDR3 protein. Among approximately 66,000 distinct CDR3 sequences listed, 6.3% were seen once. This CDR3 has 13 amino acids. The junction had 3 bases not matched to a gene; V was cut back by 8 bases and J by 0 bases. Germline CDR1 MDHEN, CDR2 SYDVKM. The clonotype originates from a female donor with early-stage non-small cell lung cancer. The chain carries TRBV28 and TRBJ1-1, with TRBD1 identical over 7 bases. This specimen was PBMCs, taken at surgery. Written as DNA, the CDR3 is TGTGCCAGCCGGGACAGTATGAACACTGAAGCTTTCTTT. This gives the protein CASRDSMNTEAFF.